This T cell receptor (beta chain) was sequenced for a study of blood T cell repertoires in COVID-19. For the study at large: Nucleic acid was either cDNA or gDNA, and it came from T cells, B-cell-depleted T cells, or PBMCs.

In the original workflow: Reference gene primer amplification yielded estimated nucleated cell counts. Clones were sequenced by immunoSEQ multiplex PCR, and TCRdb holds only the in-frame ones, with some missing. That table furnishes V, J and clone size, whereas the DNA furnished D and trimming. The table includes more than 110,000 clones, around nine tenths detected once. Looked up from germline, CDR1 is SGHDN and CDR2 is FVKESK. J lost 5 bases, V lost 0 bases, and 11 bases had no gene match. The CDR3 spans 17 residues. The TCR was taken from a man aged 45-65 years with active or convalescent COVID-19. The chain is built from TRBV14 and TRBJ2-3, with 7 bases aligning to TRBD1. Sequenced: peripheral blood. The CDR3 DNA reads TGTGCCAGCAGCCAAGAAAGGGGGCGCGGGCTTCAAGATACGCAGTATTTT. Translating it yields CASSQERGRGLQDTQYF.